This is a list of T cell receptor beta chains from one sample in a study of cytomegalovirus exposure and HLA in healthy donors. TCRdb keeps only in-frame clones here, not all; method: immunoSEQ multiplex PCR. Here the sample spans some 170,000 clones, 82% being singletons. Sequences were obtained from PBMCs. The receptors were gathered from a man aged 45-65 years in good health and CMV-seropositive. Each CDR3 is given with its conserved first and last residue. D genes are given only for firm matches. Clone size appears in some rows only: once, few, many, or a class for an expanded clone.

DNA	CDR3	D	length	size	V	J
TGTGCCAGCAGTGTTCTGGGTGGGACTTACAATGAGCAGTTCTTC	CASSVLGGTYNEQFF	-	15	-	TRBV2	TRBJ2-1
TGTGCCTGGAGGGTTCCTAGCGGGGAGACAGATACGCAGTATTTT	CAWRVPSGETDTQYF	TRBD2	15	-	TRBV30	TRBJ2-3
TGCGCCAGCAGTTCACGGGGCAATGAGCAGTTCTTC	CASSSRGNEQFF	-	12	-	TRBV5-1	TRBJ2-1
TGTGCCTGGAGCCCTAGGGGTGAGCAGTTCTTC	CAWSPRGEQFF	-	11	-	TRBV30	TRBJ2-1
TGCGCCAGCAGTGGCAGTCCCTACACTGAAGCTTTCTTT	CASSGSPYTEAFF	-	13	few	TRBV10-2	TRBJ1-1
TGTGCCAGCAGCGTCCGGGACAGGCCCTACGAGCAGTACTTC	CASSVRDRPYEQYF	TRBD1	14	-	TRBV13	TRBJ2-7
TGTGCCAGCACCAAACAAGGGAGCGATCAGCCCCAGCATTTT	CASTKQGSDQPQHF	-	14	-	TRBV6-5	TRBJ1-5
TGTGCCAGCAGCTTGCCGACAGGGCCCTATGGCTACACCTTC	CASSLPTGPYGYTF	TRBD1	14	-	TRBV11-2	TRBJ1-2
TGTGCCAGCAGCTTAGTTAGAAACACCGGGGAGCTGTTTTTT	CASSLVRNTGELFF	-	14	-	TRBV7-2	TRBJ2-2
TGTGCCAGTAGTATCGGACAGCCGAACACTGAAGCTTTCTTT	CASSIGQPNTEAFF	-	14	-	TRBV19	TRBJ1-1
TGTGCCAGCAGTTTATCGGCGGCGACAGATACGCAGTATTTT	CASSLSAATDTQYF	-	14	-	TRBV27	TRBJ2-3
TGTGCCAGCAGTTCACGAGCGGGGGGCCGCTACGAGCAGTACTTC	CASSSRAGGRYEQYF	TRBD2	15	few	TRBV6-5	TRBJ2-7
TGTGCCAGCAGCGGGTCTAGCGGGAGAGGGGATACGCAGTATTTT	CASSGSSGRGDTQYF	TRBD2	15	-	TRBV9	TRBJ2-3
TGTGCCAGCAGTGCGACTAGCGGGAGATACAATGAGCAGTTCTTC	CASSATSGRYNEQFF	TRBD2	15	-	TRBV6-1	TRBJ2-1
TGTGCCAGCAGCTTAGATAGTTCCGAGGATACGCAGTATTTT	CASSLDSSEDTQYF	-	14	few	TRBV11-3	TRBJ2-3
TGTGCCATCAGTGAGTCGTCGGCAGGCCAAGAGACCCAGTACTTC	CAISESSAGQETQYF	-	15	-	TRBV10-3	TRBJ2-5
TGTGCCAGCAGCTTAGTGACTAGCGGGGGAGGGGAGCAGTTCTTC	CASSLVTSGGGEQFF	TRBD2	15	-	TRBV11-3	TRBJ2-1
TGTGCCAGCAGCGTCTCTACCGACGGGGAGCTGTTTTTT	CASSVSTDGELFF	-	13	-	TRBV27	TRBJ2-2
TGTGCCAGCAGCTTGCGACAGGGTAATTCACCCCTCCACTTT	CASSLRQGNSPLHF	TRBD1	14	-	TRBV7-2	TRBJ1-6
TGTGCCAGCAGCTTAATTGGTGGGCCTGAAGCTTTCTTT	CASSLIGGPEAFF	-	13	once	TRBV7-2	TRBJ1-1
TGTGCCAGTAGTATAGATGCAGGGTATAGCAATCAGCCCCAGCATTTT	CASSIDAGYSNQPQHF	-	16	-	TRBV19	TRBJ1-5
TGTGCCAGCAGCTCAGGGGGTGAAGGTCAGCCCCAGCATTTT	CASSSGGEGQPQHF	TRBD1	14	-	TRBV6-5	TRBJ1-5
TGTGCCAGCAGCTTAGGACAGGGGAGGGAAGAGACCCAGTACTTC	CASSLGQGREETQYF	-	15	-	TRBV7-8	TRBJ2-5
TGCGCCAGCAGCCAACTAGCGGGGGGAATACTGGGCTTTACAGATACGCAGTATTTT	CASSQLAGGILGFTDTQYF	TRBD2	19	few	TRBV4-1	TRBJ2-3
TGCGCCAGCAGCCAAGATCGGGGGGACTCCTACAATGAGCAGTTCTTC	CASSQDRGDSYNEQFF	TRBD2	16	-	TRBV4-3	TRBJ2-1
TGTGCCAGCAGCGTTGGGACAGACATACTCTCTGGAAACACCATATATTTT	CASSVGTDILSGNTIYF	TRBD1	17	-	TRBV9	TRBJ1-3
TGTGCCAGCAGCCAAACGACAGGGAGAGTCGGTGGCTACACCTTC	CASSQTTGRVGGYTF	TRBD1	15	-	TRBV14	TRBJ1-2
TGCGCCAGCAAAGGGGACAGGGGGCTCCACGAGCAGTACTTC	CASKGDRGLHEQYF	TRBD1	14	-	TRBV10-1	TRBJ2-7
TGTGCCAGCAGCTTAGACCTGGACAGGGTGGCCGGGGAGCTGTTTTTT	CASSLDLDRVAGELFF	TRBD1	16	-	TRBV11-2	TRBJ2-2
TGTTCCAGCAGCCTACAGGACAATGAGCAGTTCTTC	CSSSLQDNEQFF	-	12	few	TRBV7-9	TRBJ2-1
TGTGCCAGCTCCCCACAGGTCTCCTACGAGCAGTACTTC	CASSPQVSYEQYF	-	13	-	TRBV14	TRBJ2-7
TGTGCCAGCAGTCCACGTACTAGCGGGGGCTACGAGCAGTACTTC	CASSPRTSGGYEQYF	TRBD2	15	-	TRBV6-5	TRBJ2-7
TGTGCCAGCAGCGTAGGACAGGGGGGTACAGATACGCAGTATTTT	CASSVGQGGTDTQYF	TRBD1	15	-	TRBV5-4	TRBJ2-3